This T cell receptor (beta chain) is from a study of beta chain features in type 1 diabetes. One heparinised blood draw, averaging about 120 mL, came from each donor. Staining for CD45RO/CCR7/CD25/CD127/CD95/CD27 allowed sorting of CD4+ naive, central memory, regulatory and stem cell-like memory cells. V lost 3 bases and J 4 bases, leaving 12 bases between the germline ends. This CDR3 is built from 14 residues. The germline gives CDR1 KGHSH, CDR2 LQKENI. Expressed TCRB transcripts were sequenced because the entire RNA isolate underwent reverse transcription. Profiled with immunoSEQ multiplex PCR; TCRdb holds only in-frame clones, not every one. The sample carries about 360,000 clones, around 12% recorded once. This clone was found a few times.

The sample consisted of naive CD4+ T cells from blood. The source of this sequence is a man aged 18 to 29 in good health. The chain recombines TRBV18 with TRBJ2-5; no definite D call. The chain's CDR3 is CASSPLGGGETQYF. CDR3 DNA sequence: TGTGCCAGCTCACCTCTGGGTGGCGGAGAGACCCAGTACTTC.